Sequencing of this TCR beta chain was carried out in a study of blood T cell repertoires in COVID-19. Study-wide background: Researchers got acute and convalescent COVID-19 samples from the United States, Italy and Spain. PBMCs, B-cell-depleted T cells, or T cells provided the cDNA or gDNA that made up the material.

Authors' methods: Scientists estimated how many nucleated cells there were by amplifying reference gene primers. TCRdb keeps only in-frame clones here, not all; method: immunoSEQ multiplex PCR. V and J calls plus clone size are reproduced from that table; the DNA served to infer D and trimming. This sample has about 180,000 clones, with 60% to 80% found just once. The source of this sequence is a woman aged 70-85 years with acute or convalescent COVID-19. Sample: peripheral blood.

CDR3 sequence (DNA): TGTGCCAGCAGACGAATACAGGGACCCGGGGAGCTGTTTTTT. This gives the protein CASRRIQGPGELFF. V usage is TRBV11-2 and J usage is TRBJ2-2; D is perhaps TRBD1 (6 bases). The length of the CDR3 is 14 residues. V was pared by 6 bases and J by 6 bases, with 14 bases between. CDR1 and CDR2 (germline): SGHAT, FQNNGV.